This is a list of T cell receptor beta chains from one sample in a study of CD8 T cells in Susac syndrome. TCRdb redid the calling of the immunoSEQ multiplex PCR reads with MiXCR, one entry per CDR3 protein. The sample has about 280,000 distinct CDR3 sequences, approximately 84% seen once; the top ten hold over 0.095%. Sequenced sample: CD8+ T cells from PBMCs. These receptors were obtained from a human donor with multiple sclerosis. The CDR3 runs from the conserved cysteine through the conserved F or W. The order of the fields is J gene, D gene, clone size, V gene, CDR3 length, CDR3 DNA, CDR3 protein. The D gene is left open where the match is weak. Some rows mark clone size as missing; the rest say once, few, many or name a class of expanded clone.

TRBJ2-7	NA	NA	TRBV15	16	TGTGCCACCAGCACCTGGGACCGCCGAGGGAACTACGAGCAGTACTTC	CATSTWDRRGNYEQYF
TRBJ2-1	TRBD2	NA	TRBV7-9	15	TGTGCCAGCAGCTTAAGCCTAGCGGGAGTCAATGAGCAGTTCTTC	CASSLSLAGVNEQFF
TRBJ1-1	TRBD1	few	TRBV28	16	TGTGCCAGCAGTCCCAACCGGGACAGGGTGGGAACTGAAGCTTTCTTT	CASSPNRDRVGTEAFF
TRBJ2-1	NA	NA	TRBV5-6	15	TGTGCCAGCAGCTCATCAGGGGATATGAACAATGAGCAGTTCTTC	CASSSSGDMNNEQFF
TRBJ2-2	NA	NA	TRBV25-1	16	TGTGCCAGCAGTGAAAGACGCGGAACCAACACCGGGGAGCTGTTTTTT	CASSERRGTNTGELFF
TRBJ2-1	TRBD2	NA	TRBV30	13	TGTGCCTGCCTCCTCACTAGCGACAATGAGCAGTTCTTC	CACLLTSDNEQFF
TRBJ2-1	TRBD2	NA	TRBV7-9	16	TGTGCCAGCAGCTCAAGTGTAGCGGGAAGGGTCAATGAGCAGTTCTTC	CASSSSVAGRVNEQFF
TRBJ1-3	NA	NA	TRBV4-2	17	TGTGCCAGCAGCCAAGAGGCAGTCCGACGCTCTGGAAACACCATATATTTT	CASSQEAVRRSGNTIYF
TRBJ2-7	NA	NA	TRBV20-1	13	TGCAGTGCTAGAGAATATTCCACCTACGAGCAGTACTTC	CSAREYSTYEQYF
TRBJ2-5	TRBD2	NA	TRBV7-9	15	TGTGCCAGCAGCAAACTAGCGGACCTGGTGGAGACCCAGTACTTC	CASSKLADLVETQYF
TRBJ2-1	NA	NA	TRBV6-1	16	TGTGCCAGCAGTCCGTCGGAGGGAGAAACCCCTAATGAGCAGTTCTTC	CASSPSEGETPNEQFF
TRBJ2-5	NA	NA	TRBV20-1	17	TGCAGTGCTTTCGACGGTAATAGGAGGCTCGGCCAAGAGACCCAGTACTTC	CSAFDGNRRLGQETQYF
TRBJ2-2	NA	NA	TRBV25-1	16	TGTGCCAGCAGTGAAGCGGGCAGGTCGAACACCGGGGAGCTGTTTTTT	CASSEAGRSNTGELFF
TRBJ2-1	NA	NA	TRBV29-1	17	TGCAGCGTGCCTAAGGGGAGGAGCGCCTTTTGGAACAATGAGCAGTTCTTC	CSVPKGRSAFWNNEQFF
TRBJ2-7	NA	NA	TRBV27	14	TGTGCCAGCCATGGCGAGGACGGTACCTACGAGCAGTACTTC	CASHGEDGTYEQYF
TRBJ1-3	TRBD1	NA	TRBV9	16	TGTGCCAGCACCCGTGGGGGACAGGGGGCTGGAAACACCATATATTTT	CASTRGGQGAGNTIYF
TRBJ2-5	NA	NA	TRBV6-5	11	TGTGCCAGCGGGAACTTCGAGACCCAGTACTTC	CASGNFETQYF
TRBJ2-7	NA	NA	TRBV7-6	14	TGTGCCAGCAGCGCATGGGACGGTACCTACGAGCAGTACTTC	CASSAWDGTYEQYF
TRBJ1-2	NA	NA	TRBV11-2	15	TGTGCCAGCAGCTTAAAACCCTCTCTTGCGTCGGGCTACACCTTC	CASSLKPSLASGYTF
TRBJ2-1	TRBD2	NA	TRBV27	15	TGTGCCAGCACATGGGCGGGGGAGGGACTAACTGAGCAGTTCTTC	CASTWAGEGLTEQFF
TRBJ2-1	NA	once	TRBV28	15	TGTGCCAGCAGTCCTACTGGGGGAGCCTACAATGAGCAGTTCTTC	CASSPTGGAYNEQFF
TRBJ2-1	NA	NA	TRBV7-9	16	TGTGCCAGCAGCTTGACAGGAATAGCCCCCTACAATGAGCAGTTCTTC	CASSLTGIAPYNEQFF
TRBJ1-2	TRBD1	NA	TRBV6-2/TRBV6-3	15	TGTGCCAGCAGTACTCGACAGGGAAAAGACTATGGCTACACCTTC	CASSTRQGKDYGYTF
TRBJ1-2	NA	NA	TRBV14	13	TGTGCCAGCAGCCAAGATGCCACTTATGGCTACACCTTC	CASSQDATYGYTF
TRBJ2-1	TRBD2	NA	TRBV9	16	TGTGCCAGCAGCGTAGAGAGGACGCGGGAGAACAATGAGCAGTTCTTC	CASSVERTRENNEQFF
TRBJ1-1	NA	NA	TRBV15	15	TGTGCCACCAGCAGCCCCGACGGGGGCTACACTGAAGCTTTCTTT	CATSSPDGGYTEAFF
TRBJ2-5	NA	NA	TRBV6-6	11	TGTGCCAGCAGGGAGGGGGAGACCCAGTACTTC	CASREGETQYF
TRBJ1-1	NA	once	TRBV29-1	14	TGCAGCGTCCTTTCCGGGAGATCGAACACTGAAGCTTTCTTT	CSVLSGRSNTEAFF
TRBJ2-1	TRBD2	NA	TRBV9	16	TGTGCCAGCAGCCAAGTGGTGAGCGGGGCATACAATGAGCAGTTCTTC	CASSQVVSGAYNEQFF
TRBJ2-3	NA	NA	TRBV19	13	TGTGCCAGTAGTATAGTCCTCACAGATACGCAGTATTTT	CASSIVLTDTQYF
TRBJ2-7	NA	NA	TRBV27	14	TGTGCCAGCAGTTTATCAAGGGAAACCTACGAGCAGCACTTC	CASSLSRETYEQHF
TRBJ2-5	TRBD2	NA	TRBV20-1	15	TGCAGTGCTAGAGATAGCGGGGACTTCCAAGAGACCCAGTACTTC	CSARDSGDFQETQYF
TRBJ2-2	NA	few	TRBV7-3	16	TGTGCCAGCAGCCGCCCGTATGGGGACCACACCGGGGAGCTGTTTTTT	CASSRPYGDHTGELFF
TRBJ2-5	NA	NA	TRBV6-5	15	TGTGCCAGCAGTCAAACCGGGACTTCTCAAGAGACCCAGTACTTC	CASSQTGTSQETQYF